This T cell receptor beta chain was sequenced for a study of OX40 agonist ivuxolimab in advanced cancers. About the study: Enrollees could have had prior anti-PD-1, anti-PD-L1 or anti-CTLA-4 therapy, which more than 30% had received. Three patients had partial responses: one hepatocellular carcinoma, two cutaneous melanoma.

Autoimmune disease history or systemic immunosuppression led to patient exclusion. The table came from immunoSEQ multiplex PCR; TCRdb's copy has only in-frame clones and leaves some out. The data contain around 100,000 clones, approximately 94% of them seen just once; the ten biggest clones take up 2% to 2.5%. Trimming cost V 4 bases and J 0 bases, with 14 bases left between them. CDR1 is LGHNA and CDR2 is YNFKEQ in the germline V gene. The CDR3 has 16 amino acids. The sequence was collected from an adult with an advanced solid tumor such as melanoma, head and neck, liver or kidney cancer. The rearrangement joins TRBV4-2 to TRBJ2-3, with D maybe TRBD1 (6 bases). Sequenced here: CD4+ or CD8+ T cells sorted from blood, sampled in a trial of the OX40 agonist ivuxolimab. This CDR3 is CASSPPTGSSTDTQYF. DNA of the CDR3: TGTGCCAGCAGCCCGCCAACAGGGTCTAGCACAGATACGCAGTATTTT.